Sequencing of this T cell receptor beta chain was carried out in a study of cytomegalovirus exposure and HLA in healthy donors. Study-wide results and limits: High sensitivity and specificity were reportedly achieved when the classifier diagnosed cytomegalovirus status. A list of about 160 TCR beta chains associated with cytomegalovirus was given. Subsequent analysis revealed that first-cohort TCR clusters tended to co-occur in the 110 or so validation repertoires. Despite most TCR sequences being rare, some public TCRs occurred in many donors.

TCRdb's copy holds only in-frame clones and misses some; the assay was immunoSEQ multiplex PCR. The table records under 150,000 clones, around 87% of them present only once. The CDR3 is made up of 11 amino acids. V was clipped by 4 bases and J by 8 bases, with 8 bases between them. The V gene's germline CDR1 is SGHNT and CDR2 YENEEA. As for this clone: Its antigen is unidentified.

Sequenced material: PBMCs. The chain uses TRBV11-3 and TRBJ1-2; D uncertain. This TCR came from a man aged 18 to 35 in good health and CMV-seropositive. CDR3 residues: CASSSQRGYTF. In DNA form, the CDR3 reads TGTGCCAGCAGCTCCCAGCGAGGCTACACCTTC.